A selection of T cell receptor beta chains follows, all from one sample in a study of sequential checkpoint blockade in melanoma. Profiling relied on immunoSEQ multiplex PCR, and the TCRdb table lists in-frame clones only, not all of them. This table holds fewer than 7,000 clones, 25% to 30% found once. The sequencing here drew on tumor tissue (inferred from file names), taken from a patient given nivolumab and ipilimumab in sequence. The source is a human donor with melanoma. The CDR3 runs from the conserved cysteine through the conserved F or W. Each record gives: J gene, clone size, D gene, V gene, CDR3 DNA, CDR3 protein. D genes are given only for firm matches. A row's size may be missing; if present it is once, few, many or a size class.

>TRBJ1-4|once|-|TRBV19
TGTGCCAGTAGTACGGAGGGCCGTGCAACTAATGAAAAACTGTTTTTT
CASSTEGRATNEKLFF
>TRBJ1-5|-|-|TRBV6-8
TGTGCCAGCAGACTAGACAGGTTGTTCAATCAGCCCCAGCATTTT
CASRLDRLFNQPQHF
>TRBJ2-7|few|-|TRBV11-3
TGTGCCAGCAGCTTGGGACAAGGGGTAACCGAGCAGTACTTC
CASSLGQGVTEQYF
>TRBJ2-6|few|TRBD1|TRBV6-8
TGTGCCAGCAGGGAAGATCCGGGACAGGCCTTTTTTGGGGCCAACGTCCTGACTTTC
CASREDPGQAFFGANVLTF
>TRBJ2-2|few|-|TRBV28
TGTGCCAGCAGTTTACCGAGGGCGAACACCGGGGAGCTGTTTTTT
CASSLPRANTGELFF
>TRBJ2-2|many|-|TRBV11-3
TGTGCCAGCAGCTTCGGGGTGGGTGTCACCCAAAGAACCGGGGAGCTGTTTTTT
CASSFGVGVTQRTGELFF
>TRBJ2-7|-|-|TRBV19
TGTGCCAGTAGTATAGCGGACAGCTCCTACGAGCAGTACTTC
CASSIADSSYEQYF
>TRBJ2-1|medium-sized|-|TRBV11-3
TGTGCCAGCAGCCAGAGGGGAACAGGGCGAGGAGGGCCCTACAATGAGCAGTTCTTC
CASSQRGTGRGGPYNEQFF
>TRBJ2-7|-|TRBD2|TRBV28
TGTGCCAGCAGCCGACTAGCGGGCTACGAGCAGTACTTC
CASSRLAGYEQYF
>TRBJ2-7|many|TRBD2|TRBV11-3
TGTGCCAGCACCCCCGGCGGGAGCGGGAAGGGACACGAGCAGTACTTC
CASTPGGSGKGHEQYF
>TRBJ1-2|-|-|TRBV28
TGTGCCAGCAGAGACAGTTACTATGGCTACACCTTC
CASRDSYYGYTF